Only a few counts were recorded for the clone carrying this TCR beta chain. Its antigen is unknown. This record belongs to a study of blood T cells in healthy people across ages. Study-level results: One million T cells yielded diversity estimates that were considered underestimates. Any conclusive comparison of naive versus antigen-experienced cells was prevented by using unsorted PBMCs. In long-lived donors, naive CD4+ cell counts and diversity exceeded those of aged donors.

Primed by a sample-barcoded 5' primer and a J-beta primer mix, a second PCR proceeded for about 6 to 12 cycles. A template-switch adaptor containing 12 random nucleotides labeled each cDNA molecule. One entry per CDR3 protein results from TCRdb running MiXCR on the 5' RACE reads. Here the sample spans about 1.6 million distinct CDR3 sequences, almost 35% being singletons. The TCR originated in a woman in her 30s in good health. What was sequenced was blood.

The DNA for the CDR3 is TGTGCCAGCAGCGTAGGACAGGCCACCCTGAATTACGAGCAGTACTTC. This sequence encodes CASSVGQATLNYEQYF. The V gene is TRBV9, the J gene TRBJ2-7; TRBD1 is a possible D gene (6 bases). CDR3 length equals 16 residues. V lost 0 bases, J lost 4 bases, and 17 bases lay in between. Germline-derived CDR1 and CDR2 are SGDLS and YYNGEE.